One sample yielded the 20 T cell receptor beta chains listed below, sequenced in a study of T cell clones after liver transplantation. Assay: immunoSEQ multiplex PCR; the TCRdb copy retains only in-frame clones and omits some. The sample holds some 70,000 clones, 80% seen once. This specimen consisted of CD4+ T cells from blood, obtained before liver transplant. These receptors all come from a human donor who received a liver transplant.

The chain recombines TRBV5-1 with TRBJ2-3; a weak D match, TRBD2 (6 bases). The CDR3 covers 15 residues. Trimming shortened V by 4 bases and J by 1 base, and 13 bases separated the two germline ends. Germline-derived CDR1 and CDR2 are SGHRS and YFSETQ. The CDR3 reads CASSRLVPRTDTQYF. CDR3 in DNA: TGCGCCAGCAGCAGACTAGTCCCCCGCACAGATACGCAGTATTTT.

This clone came up a few times. This rearrangement joins TRBV7-2 to TRBJ2-5; 9 bases agree with TRBD2. The CDR3 is made up of 17 amino acids. Germline V gives CDR1 SGHTA, CDR2 FQGNSA. Losses at the gene ends were 2 bases for V and 5 bases for J; bases not matched to a gene: 12. The CDR3 is CASSLRVSGSWGETQYF. In DNA, the CDR3 is TGTGCCAGCAGCTTAAGGGTTAGCGGGAGTTGGGGGGAGACCCAGTACTTC.

The chain couples TRBV7-8 to TRBJ2-3, with D unclear. The CDR3 has 12 residues. Germline CDR1 reads SGHVS; CDR2 reads FQNEAQ. Between the trimmed V and J ends, which lost 0 bases and 3 bases, there was a span of 1 base. The CDR3 coding sequence is TGTGCCAGCAGCTTAGCAACAGATACGCAGTATTTT. It translates to CASSLATDTQYF.

The chain employs TRBV19 and TRBJ2-5, with TRBD1 as a possible D gene (6 bases). The V and J ends lost 7 bases and 2 bases respectively, with 8 bases between them. The length of the CDR3 is 12 residues. Germline V lookup: CDR1 LNHDA, CDR2 SQIVND (reference sequence). CDR3 region: CASTDRQETQYF. CDR3 in DNA: TGTGCCAGTACGGACAGACAAGAGACCCAGTACTTC.

This sequence joins TRBV5-4 and TRBJ1-1; D is unclear. This CDR3 region has 15 residues. Deletions cut 0 bases from V and 3 bases from J, with 12 bases between. The germline CDR1 and CDR2 sequences are SGHNT and YYREEE (reference sequence). The CDR3 here is CASSLETTDDTEAFF. The CDR3 coding sequence is TGTGCCAGCAGCTTGGAGACAACCGATGACACTGAAGCTTTCTTT.

The J gene is TRBJ1-5, the V gene TRBV7-9; no clear D gene. Germline loops: CDR1 SEHNR, CDR2 FQNEAQ (reference sequence). V was cut by 5 bases and J by 6 bases, with 14 bases left in between. The CDR3 is made up of 14 amino acids. Here the CDR3 DNA reads TGTGCCAGCAGCCCCTACGATGGGAGTCAGCCCCAGCATTTT. It encodes CASSPYDGSQPQHF.

The table lists this clone with a few counts. The chain employs TRBV30 and TRBJ1-4; D not certain. Deletions cut 3 bases from V and 7 bases from J, with 6 bases between. This CDR3 contains 11 residues. Germline-derived CDR1 and CDR2 are GTSNPN and SVGIG (reference sequence). CDR3: CAWSPLEKLFF. In DNA, the CDR3 is TGTGCCTGGAGCCCGCTTGAAAAACTGTTTTTT.

There are a few counts of this clone. The chain carries TRBV15 and TRBJ1-2; TRBD1 is a possible D gene (6 bases). From germline, CDR1 is LNHNV and CDR2 YYDKDF (reference sequence). CDR3 length equals 15 residues. Trimming took 1 base from V and 4 from J, leaving 13 bases between them. CDR3 sequence (DNA): TGTGCCACCAGCAGAGTAAGGGGGGAGGCCTATGGCTACACCTTC. Amino acid sequence: CATSRVRGEAYGYTF.

The chain employs TRBV2 and TRBJ2-1; 13 nucleotides agree with TRBD2. The CDR3 is made up of 17 amino acids. From germline, CDR1 is SNHLY and CDR2 FYNNEI. Trimming at V came to 0 bases and at J to 5 bases, leaving 4 bases not matched to a gene. CDR3 sequence reads: CASSEAGTSGTNNEQFF. For the CDR3, the DNA is TGTGCCAGCAGTGAAGCGGGGACTAGCGGGACGAACAATGAGCAGTTCTTC.

This clone was observed a few times. The genes are TRBV29-1 and TRBJ2-1, with TRBD2 identical over 11 bases. The germline gives CDR1 SQVTM, CDR2 ANQGSEA. This CDR3 spans 15 amino acids. J was trimmed by 7 bases and V by 6 bases; bases with no gene match: 11. CDR3 coding DNA: TGCAGCGTGGGGAAGGGACTAGCGGAAATAAATGAGCAGTTCTTC. Translating it yields CSVGKGLAEINEQFF.

The chain has TRBV7-9 and TRBJ2-5; D gene ambiguous. V shed 0 bases and J shed 0 bases, with 5 bases lying between them. The CDR3 is 14 amino acids. The germline CDR1 and CDR2 sequences are SEHNR and FQNEAQ (reference sequence). CDR3 region: CASSLAPDQETQYF. CDR3 DNA sequence: TGTGCCAGCAGCTTAGCCCCGGACCAAGAGACCCAGTACTTC. The full variable domain, completed using reference TRBV7-9 and TRBJ2-5, is DTGVSQNPRHKITKRGQNVTFRCDPISEHNRLYWYRQTLGQGPEFLTYFQNEAQLEKSRLLSDRFSAERPKGSFSTLEIQRTEQGDSAMYLCASSLAPDQETQYFGPGTRLLVL.

V usage is TRBV7-2 and J usage is TRBJ2-5; D is unclear. With 2 bases removed from V and 1 base from J, the gap between germline ends came to 5 bases. This CDR3 has 13 residues. Per germline, CDR1 SGHTA and CDR2 FQGNSA. The CDR3 region has the DNA TGTGCCAGCAGCTTAAGGCGCCAAGAGACCCAGTACTTC. This encodes CASSLRRQETQYF.

The V and J genes are TRBV29-1 and TRBJ2-7; TRBD1 might be the D (6 bases). This CDR3 region has 12 residues. The germline CDR1 and CDR2 sequences are SQVTM and ANQGSEA. Trimming shortened V by 7 bases and J by 5 bases, and 15 bases separated the two germline ends. The CDR3 reads CSALQGWHEQYF. The CDR3 DNA reads TGCAGCGCCCTCCAGGGGTGGCACGAGCAGTACTTC.

This chain uses TRBV19 with TRBJ1-2; D possibly corresponds to TRBD1 (5 bases). There are 16 residues in the CDR3. Germline V gene sequence: CDR1 LNHDA, CDR2 SQIVND (reference sequence). V lost 4 bases to trimming and J lost 3 bases, with 18 bases between them. For the CDR3, the DNA is TGTGCCAGTAGTAGTCTCGGGGGGTCCAGTCACTATGGCTACACCTTC. Translating gives CASSSLGGSSHYGYTF.

In its sample, this clone was seen once. The chain links TRBV7-9 to TRBJ2-5; 8 positions match TRBD2. The germline V gene encodes CDR1 SEHNR and CDR2 FQNEAQ (reference sequence). The length of the CDR3 is 15 residues. Trimming cost V 5 bases and J 5 bases; bases outside gene matches: 10. The DNA of the CDR3 is TGTGCCAGCAGCCCCGGGGGGGGTCGTATGGAGACCCAGTACTTC. Protein product: CASSPGGGRMETQYF.

The rearrangement uses TRBV4-2 and TRBJ1-3; D is uncertain. The CDR3 extends over 17 amino acids. Germline assignment: CDR1 LGHNA and CDR2 YNFKEQ. V shed 0 bases and J shed 0 bases, with 12 bases lying between them. CDR3 protein: CASSQDVWTSSGNTIYF. CDR3 DNA sequence: TGTGCCAGCAGCCAAGATGTCTGGACGAGCTCTGGAAACACCATATATTTT.

The chain joins TRBV11-3 to TRBJ2-1, with D possibly being TRBD1 (6 bases). The CDR3 covers 15 residues. Trimming took off 5 bases at V and 8 bases at J, with 19 bases between the two ends. CDR1 is SGHNT and CDR2 is YENEEA in the germline V gene. Here the CDR3 DNA reads TGTGCCAGCAGCCGAGGGGGTTCGGCTAATTATGAGCAGTTCTTC. Amino acids: CASSRGGSANYEQFF.

The chain has TRBV6-6 and TRBJ1-1; 7 nucleotides align to TRBD1. Per germline, CDR1 MNHNY and CDR2 SVGAGI (reference sequence). The V segment lost 6 bases and the J segment 6 bases; nucleotides outside the gene matches: 16. The CDR3 totals 16 residues. CDR3 in amino acids: CASSLRQGSGTPEAFF. The CDR3 nucleotides read TGTGCCAGCAGCCTTCGACAGGGAAGTGGAACCCCTGAAGCTTTCTTT.

V gene TRBV28 combines with J gene TRBJ1-3; 8 bases are a match to TRBD1. The V gene's germline CDR1 is MDHEN and CDR2 SYDVKM. V was clipped by 3 bases and J by 2 bases; unmatched bases: 6. The CDR3 sequence is 16 residues long. CDR3 sequence reads: CASSFRGRRAGNTIYF. CDR3 sequence (DNA): TGTGCCAGCAGTTTCAGGGGGCGCCGGGCTGGAAACACCATATATTTT.

This chain joins TRBV2 and TRBJ1-5; D gene uncertain. V lost 1 base and J lost 4, with 2 bases in between. This CDR3 comprises 12 residues. Germline-derived CDR1 and CDR2 are SNHLY and FYNNEI. CDR3 protein: CASSEGNQPQHF. CDR3 bases: TGTGCCAGCAGTGAAGGAAATCAGCCCCAGCATTTT.